A selection of T cell receptor beta chains follows, all from one sample in a study of cytomegalovirus exposure and HLA in healthy donors. Profiled with immunoSEQ multiplex PCR; TCRdb holds only in-frame clones, not every one. The sample table sets out around 46,000 clones. Sequences were obtained from PBMCs. The receptors derive from a woman in her forties in good health and CMV-seronegative. Both conserved end residues are part of each CDR3. Each record gives: J gene, V gene, D gene, CDR3 protein, CDR3 DNA. The D gene is left open where the match is weak.

J gene: TRBJ2-1; V gene: TRBV29-1; D gene: TRBD2; CDR3 protein: CSVGSLAGLNEQFF; CDR3 DNA: TGCAGCGTTGGGAGTCTAGCGGGGCTCAATGAGCAGTTCTTC
J gene: TRBJ1-2; V gene: TRBV15; D gene: NA; CDR3 protein: CATSMEGIGYTF; CDR3 DNA: TGTGCCACCAGCATGGAGGGGATCGGCTACACCTTC
J gene: TRBJ1-5; V gene: TRBV6-1; D gene: NA; CDR3 protein: CASSDPSRDSNQPQHF; CDR3 DNA: TGTGCCAGCAGTGACCCCTCCAGGGATTCGAATCAGCCCCAGCATTTT
J gene: TRBJ2-3; V gene: TRBV5-8; D gene: TRBD1; CDR3 protein: CASSSDRGGADTQYF; CDR3 DNA: TGTGCCAGCAGCTCGGACAGGGGAGGGGCAGATACGCAGTATTTT
J gene: TRBJ2-2; V gene: TRBV4-3; D gene: TRBD2; CDR3 protein: CASSQDYLAGAAGTGELFF; CDR3 DNA: TGCGCCAGCAGCCAAGACTATCTAGCGGGAGCGGCGGGGACCGGGGAGCTGTTTTTT
J gene: TRBJ1-4; V gene: TRBV5-1; D gene: NA; CDR3 protein: CASSLAGYSEKLFF; CDR3 DNA: TGCGCCAGCAGCTTGGCAGGGTACAGTGAAAAACTGTTTTTT
J gene: TRBJ2-2; V gene: TRBV14; D gene: NA; CDR3 protein: CASSQSLSTGELFF; CDR3 DNA: TGTGCCAGCAGCCAGTCCTTGAGCACCGGGGAGCTGTTTTTT
J gene: TRBJ2-7; V gene: TRBV6-6; D gene: TRBD2; CDR3 protein: CASSTPSGGYEQYF; CDR3 DNA: TGTGCCAGCAGTACACCTAGCGGGGGATACGAGCAGTACTTC
J gene: TRBJ1-1; V gene: TRBV29-1; D gene: TRBD1; CDR3 protein: CSVRDRFMNTEAFF; CDR3 DNA: TGCAGCGTTAGGGACAGGTTCATGAACACTGAAGCTTTCTTT
J gene: TRBJ1-4; V gene: TRBV28; D gene: NA; CDR3 protein: CASSTAGIEKLFF; CDR3 DNA: TGTGCCAGCAGTACTGCCGGGATTGAAAAACTGTTTTTT